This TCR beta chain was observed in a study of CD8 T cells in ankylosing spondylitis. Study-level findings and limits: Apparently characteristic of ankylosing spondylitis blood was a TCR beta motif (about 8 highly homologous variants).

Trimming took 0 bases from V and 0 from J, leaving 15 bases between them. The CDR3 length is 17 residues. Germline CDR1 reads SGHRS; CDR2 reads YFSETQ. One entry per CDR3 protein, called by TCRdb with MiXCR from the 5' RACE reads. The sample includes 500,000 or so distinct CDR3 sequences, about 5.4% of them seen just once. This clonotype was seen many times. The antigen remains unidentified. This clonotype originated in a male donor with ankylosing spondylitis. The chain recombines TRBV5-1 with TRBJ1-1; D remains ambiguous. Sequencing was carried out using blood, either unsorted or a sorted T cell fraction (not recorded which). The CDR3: CASSLANFAGLNTEAFF. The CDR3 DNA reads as TGCGCCAGCAGCTTGGCCAATTTTGCAGGTTTGAACACTGAAGCTTTCTTT.